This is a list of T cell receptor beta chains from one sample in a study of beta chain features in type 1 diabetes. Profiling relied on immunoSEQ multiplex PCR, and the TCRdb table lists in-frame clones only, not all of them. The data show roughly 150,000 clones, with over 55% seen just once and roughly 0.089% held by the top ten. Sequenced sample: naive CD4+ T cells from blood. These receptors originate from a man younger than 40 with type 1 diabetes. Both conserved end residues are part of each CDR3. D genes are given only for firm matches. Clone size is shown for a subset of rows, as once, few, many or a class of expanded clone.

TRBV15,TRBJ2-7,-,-,TGTGCCACCAGAACCCCCGGGGTTCTCTCCTACGAGCAGTACTTC,CATRTPGVLSYEQYF
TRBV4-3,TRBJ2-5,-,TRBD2,TGCGCCAGCAGCCAAGGGTTAGCGGGGGGCCAAGAGACCCAGTACTTC,CASSQGLAGGQETQYF
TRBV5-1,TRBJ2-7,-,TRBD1,TGCGCCAGCAGCTACGGGACAGTGCTTTCCTACGAGCAGTACTTC,CASSYGTVLSYEQYF
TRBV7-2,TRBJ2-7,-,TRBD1,TGTGCCAGCAGCTCCGGGACAGGGGGTTCCGAGCAGTACTTC,CASSSGTGGSEQYF
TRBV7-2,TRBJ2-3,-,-,TGTGCCAGCAGCTTGTTCACAGATACGCAGTATTTT,CASSLFTDTQYF
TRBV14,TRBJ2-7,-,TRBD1,TGTGCCAGCAGCCAGTACCAGACAGGGAAGGACGAGCAGTACTTC,CASSQYQTGKDEQYF
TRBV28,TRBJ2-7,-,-,TGTGCCAGCAGTACGGGGCCGGGCGAGCAGTACTTC,CASSTGPGEQYF
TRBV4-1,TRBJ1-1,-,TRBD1,TGCGCCAGCAGCCAAGATCTGGCAGGGACAGGAGTCACTGAAGCTTTCTTT,CASSQDLAGTGVTEAFF
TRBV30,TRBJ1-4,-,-,TGTGCCTGGAGCGGGGCCTCCAATGAAAAACTGTTTTTT,CAWSGASNEKLFF
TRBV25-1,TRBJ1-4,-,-,TGTGCCCCTCGCATCTGTGAAAAACTGTTTTTT,CAPRICEKLFF
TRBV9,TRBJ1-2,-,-,TGTGCCAGCAGCGTAGACGGTTATGGCTACACCTTC,CASSVDGYGYTF
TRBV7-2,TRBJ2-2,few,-,TGTGCCAGCAGCTTAGCGCGGGTCACCGGGGAGCTGTTTTTT,CASSLARVTGELFF
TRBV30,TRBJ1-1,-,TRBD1,TGTGCCTGGAGTATAACGACAGGGGCCACTGAAGCTTTCTTT,CAWSITTGATEAFF
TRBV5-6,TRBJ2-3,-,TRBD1,TGTGCCAGCAGCACCACCGGGACAGGGATGAATACGCAGTATTTT,CASSTTGTGMNTQYF
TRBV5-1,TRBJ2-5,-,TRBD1,TGCGCCAGCAGCTTGACAGGGGAAGAGACCCAGTACTTC,CASSLTGEETQYF
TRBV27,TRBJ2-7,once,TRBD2,TGTGCCAGCAGTTTCTCCGGGACTAGCTCCGGATACGAGCAGTACTTC,CASSFSGTSSGYEQYF
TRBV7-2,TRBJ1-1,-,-,TGTGCCAGCAGCTCCGACCGGGGATGGGAAGAAGAAGCTTTCTTT,CASSSDRGWEEEAFF
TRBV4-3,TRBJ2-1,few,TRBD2,TGCGCCAGCAGCCCTCGGGGGAGGGTGGATGAGCAGTTCTTC,CASSPRGRVDEQFF
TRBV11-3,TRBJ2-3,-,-,TGTGCCAGCAGCCGTAGTCGGGAGGATACGCAGTATTTT,CASSRSREDTQYF
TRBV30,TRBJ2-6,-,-,TGTGCCTGGAAACAGGGTTTACTTTCTGGGGCCAACGTCCTGACTTTC,CAWKQGLLSGANVLTF
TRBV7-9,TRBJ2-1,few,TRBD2,TGTGCCAGCAGCTCGAAGCGGGGGGTCAACAATGAGCAGTTCTTC,CASSSKRGVNNEQFF
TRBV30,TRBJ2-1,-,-,TGTGCCTGGAGTCCGGACTATAACAATGAGCAGTTCTTC,CAWSPDYNNEQFF
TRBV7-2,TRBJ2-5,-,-,TGTGCCAGCAGCTCTCCTGTTTTGGAGACCCAGTACTTC,CASSSPVLETQYF
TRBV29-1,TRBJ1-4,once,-,TGCAGCGTGCCGGGGTTCTCAACTAATGAAAAACTGTTTTTT,CSVPGFSTNEKLFF
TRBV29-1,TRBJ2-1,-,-,TGCAGCGTGGATAGCCTTACACCTGTCAATGAGCAGTTCTTC,CSVDSLTPVNEQFF
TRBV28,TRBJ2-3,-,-,TGTGCCAGCAGTTTATCCGTGCCAAGCACAGATACGCAGTATTTT,CASSLSVPSTDTQYF
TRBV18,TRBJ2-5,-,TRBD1,TGTGCCAGCTCATCATCACAGGGGAGCCAAGAGACCCAGTACTTC,CASSSSQGSQETQYF
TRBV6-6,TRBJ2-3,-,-,TGTGCCAGCAGTTACTCGAGCTCTGGGGGCCCATATACGCAGTATTTT,CASSYSSSGGPYTQYF
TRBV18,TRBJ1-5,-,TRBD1,TGTGCCAGCTCACAGACAGGGGGCAATCAGCCCCAGCATTTT,CASSQTGGNQPQHF
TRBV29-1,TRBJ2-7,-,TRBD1,TGCAGCGTTAACACCGGGACAGGACAGTACTTC,CSVNTGTGQYF
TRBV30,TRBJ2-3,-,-,TGTGCCTGGAGTGACGAGTCAGGGGGCACAGATACGCAGTATTTT,CAWSDESGGTDTQYF
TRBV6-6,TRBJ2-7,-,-,TGTGCCAGCAGCGATATCCAGACCTACGAGCAGTACTTC,CASSDIQTYEQYF
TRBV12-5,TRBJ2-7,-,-,TGTGCTAGTGGTTTGTACAGGGCACACGAGCAGTACTTC,CASGLYRAHEQYF
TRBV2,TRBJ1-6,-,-,TGTGCCAGCAGTCAGACAGTCGTAATAAACTCACCCCTCCACTTT,CASSQTVVINSPLHF
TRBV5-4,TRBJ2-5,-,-,TGTGCCAGCAGCTTGGAACCGCTACAAGAGACCCAGTACTTC,CASSLEPLQETQYF
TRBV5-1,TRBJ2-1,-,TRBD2,TGCGCCAGCAGCTTGGAACTAGCGGGGGACAATGAGCAGTTCTTC,CASSLELAGDNEQFF
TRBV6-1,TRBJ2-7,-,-,TGTGCCAGCTCATGGCCCAGGTCCTACGAGCAGTACTTC,CASSWPRSYEQYF
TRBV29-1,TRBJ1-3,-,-,TGCAGCGTTGGTTTCCCGGGCTCTGGAAACACCATATATTTT,CSVGFPGSGNTIYF
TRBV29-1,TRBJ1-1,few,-,TGCAGCGTTTACCAACAGACCACAGGGTACACTGAAGCTTTCTTT,CSVYQQTTGYTEAFF
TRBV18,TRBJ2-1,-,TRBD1,TGTGCCAGCTCACCACAGCAGGGGGCCTACAATGAGCAGTTCTTC,CASSPQQGAYNEQFF
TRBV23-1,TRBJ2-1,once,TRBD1,TGCGCCAGCAGTCAATCAGCTAGGGGACAGGCCGATGAGCAGTTCTTC,CASSQSARGQADEQFF
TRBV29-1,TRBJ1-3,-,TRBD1,TGCAGCGCAACGACAGGGGCTGGAAACACCATATATTTT,CSATTGAGNTIYF
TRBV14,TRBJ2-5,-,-,TGTGCCAGCAGCCAAGCTACCCAAGAGACCCAGTACTTC,CASSQATQETQYF
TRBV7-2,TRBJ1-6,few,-,TGTGCCAGCAGCTGGAAGACAGGAGACTCACCCCTCCACTTT,CASSWKTGDSPLHF
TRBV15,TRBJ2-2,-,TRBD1,TGTGCCACCAGCAGACCTGGACAGGGTCACACCGGGGAGCTGTTTTTT,CATSRPGQGHTGELFF